These 8 T cell receptor beta chains originate from one sample sequenced in a study of CD8 T cells in ankylosing spondylitis. TCRdb redid the calling of the 5' RACE reads with MiXCR, one entry per CDR3 protein. The table has 150,000 to 200,000 distinct CDR3 sequences, approximately 20% seen once. The sample was blood, either unsorted or a sorted T cell fraction (not recorded which). The receptors stem from a male donor with ankylosing spondylitis or in good health (not recorded which).

The CDR3 bases are TGCAGCGTTGAAATTTGGGAGCGAGGGTATGGCTACACCTTC. Protein: CSVEIWERGYGYTF. V usage is TRBV29-1 and J usage is TRBJ1-2; D is undetermined. CDR1 is SQVTM and CDR2 is ANQGSEA in the germline V gene. The CDR3 totals 14 residues. Between the trimmed V and J ends, which lost 2 bases and 5 bases, there was a span of 15 bases.

This clonotype was found a few times. The chain joins TRBV21-1 to TRBJ2-2. TRBV21-1 counts as a pseudogene. The CDR3 loop spans 15 amino acids. The CDR3 loop is CASSKVAVYTGELFF. CDR3 nucleotides: TGTGCCAGCAGCAAAGTGGCAGTCTACACCGGGGAGCTGTTTTTT.

This clonotype has at least ten counts. The rearrangement links TRBV12-3 or TRBV12-4 to TRBJ2-1; no reliable D call. V lost 5 bases and J lost 3, with 11 bases in between. This CDR3 contains 14 residues. The CDR3 DNA follows: TGTGCCAGCAGTCCCGAGGTTATCTACAATGAGCAGTTCTTC. Amino acid sequence: CASSPEVIYNEQFF.

Remarks on this clonotype: A read error is possible here, since a much larger clone lies one base away. The chain joins TRBV28 to TRBJ1-4; D remains unclear. Germline CDR1 and CDR2: MDHEN and SYDVKM. CDR3 length: 11 residues. The CDR3 is CTSTSSEKLFF. CDR3 nucleotide sequence: TGTACCAGCACCTCATCCGAAAAACTGTTTTTT.

Regarding this clonotype: Being one base from a much bigger clone, this may be a read error. V and J are TRBV7-6 and TRBJ1-4, with D unclear. CDR3 length equals 15 residues. Germline V gene lookup returns CDR1 SGHVS and CDR2 FNYEAQ. In DNA form, the CDR3 reads TGTGTCAGCAGCTTAGGTTTAGGGAAGGGTGAAAAACTGTTTTTT. Translating it yields CVSSLGLGKGEKLFF.

This clonotype was detected many times. CDR3 sequence reads: CASSYRADTEAFF. CDR3 nucleotides: TGTGCCAGCAGTTACAGGGCGGACACTGAAGCTTTCTTT. The rearrangement uses TRBV6-5 and TRBJ1-1, with unresolved D. This CDR3 has 13 amino acids. V was pared by 2 bases and J by 3 bases, with 7 bases between. Germline V gives CDR1 MNHEY, CDR2 SVGAGI.

This rearrangement joins TRBV20-1 to TRBJ1-5; D remains unclear. Trimming took 2 bases from V and 3 from J, leaving 11 bases between them. The CDR3 runs 14 residues. Per germline, CDR1 DFQATT and CDR2 SNEGSKA (reference sequence). The CDR3 bases are TGCAGTGCTAGAAGTAGTATTGCCAATCAGCCCCAGCATTTT. This encodes CSARSSIANQPQHF.

This clonotype showed up just a few times. The J gene is TRBJ1-5, the V gene TRBV4-2; a possible D gene is TRBD1 (5 bases). Germline V gene sequence: CDR1 LGHNA, CDR2 YNFKEQ. With 1 base removed from V and 7 bases from J, the gap between germline ends came to 5 bases. The CDR3 length is 12 residues. CDR3 bases: TGTGCCAGCAGCCAAGGGGGCCAGCCCCAGCATTTT. It is translated as CASSQGGQPQHF.